This TCR beta chain was captured by sequencing in a study of T cell responses to AZD1222 COVID-19 vaccine. Study summary: Second-dose recipients at about 4 or about 12 weeks were treated as one pooled group. Findings and limits, study-wide: Repertoires in all cases were sampled only once the peak T cell response had passed. Clonal diversity may have been underestimated in mostly white British donors. It was only a handful of AZD1222 recipients who were seropositive at baseline.

Sequencing used immunoSEQ multiplex PCR; TCRdb keeps in-frame clones, though not all of them. This repertoire shows 90,000 to 120,000 clones, around 84% found once; its top ten account for 2.5% to 4%. Germline CDR1 LGHDT, CDR2 YNNKEL (reference sequence). Trimming removed 2 bases at V and 11 bases at J, with 15 bases between. The CDR3 consists of 14 residues. Points on this clone: Its antigen is undetermined.

The chain is built from TRBV3-1 (or the pseudogene TRBV3-2) and TRBJ1-4; a weak D match, TRBD1 (6 bases). The input for sequencing was peripheral blood, taken on day 0 of AZD1222 vaccination. This clonotype was sampled from an adult in good health. CDR3 residues: CASSQRQASGKLFF. The DNA of the CDR3 is TGTGCCAGCAGCCAAAGACAGGCCAGTGGGAAACTGTTTTTT.